Listed below are T cell receptor beta chains from one sample, sequenced in a study of OX40 agonist ivuxolimab in advanced cancers. The protocol was immunoSEQ multiplex PCR, while the TCRdb copy is restricted to in-frame clones and leaves out a portion. The table lists more than 55,000 clones, more than 65% of them singletons. The starting material was CD4+ or CD8+ T cells sorted from blood, obtained in a trial of the OX40 agonist ivuxolimab. Source of these receptors: an adult with an advanced solid tumor such as melanoma, head and neck, liver or kidney cancer. The CDR3 runs from the conserved cysteine through the conserved F or W. A D gene is named only where the DNA matches it firmly. A row's size may be missing; if present it is once, few, many or a size class.

V	J	D	length	size	DNA	CDR3
TRBV5-6	TRBJ2-7	TRBD1	16	NA	TGTGCCAGCAGCCCTTATGGGACAGGGCTCTCCTACGAGCAGTACTTC	CASSPYGTGLSYEQYF
TRBV4-1	TRBJ1-1	NA	16	NA	TGCGCCAGCAGCCAAAGTCCGTCGGTTATATCTCCTGAAGCTTTCTTT	CASSQSPSVISPEAFF
TRBV5-1	TRBJ2-1	TRBD2	16	NA	TGCGCCAGCAGCTTGGGAGTGGGAGCGGGAGGTGGTGAGCAGTTCTTC	CASSLGVGAGGGEQFF
TRBV6-1	TRBJ2-1	TRBD1	16	once	TGTGCCAGCAGTGAAATAGGAGGACAGGGGGCAGGTGAGCAGTTCTTC	CASSEIGGQGAGEQFF
TRBV29-1	TRBJ1-5	NA	12	once	TGCAGCGCCGGGACAACTGATCAGCCCCAGCATTTT	CSAGTTDQPQHF
TRBV6-5	TRBJ1-3	NA	15	once	TGTGCCAGCAGTTACTCGGGGGGTACTGGAAACACCATATATTTT	CASSYSGGTGNTIYF
TRBV6-6	TRBJ2-5	TRBD2	16	NA	TGTGCCAGCAGTTACAGGGCGGGAGGGCCCGGGGAGACCCAGTACTTC	CASSYRAGGPGETQYF
TRBV9	TRBJ2-7	NA	12	few	TGTGCCAGCAGCGCAGAAGGCTACGAGCAGTACTTC	CASSAEGYEQYF
TRBV16	TRBJ2-5	NA	14	NA	TGTGCCAGCAGCCAATCGGGGGGCCAAGAGACCCAGTACTTC	CASSQSGGQETQYF
TRBV6-6	TRBJ2-7	TRBD1	14	NA	TGTGCCAGCAGTTACGGGACAGGGGGCTACGAGCAGTACTTC	CASSYGTGGYEQYF
TRBV27	TRBJ2-7	NA	14	NA	TGTGCCAGCTCTCTACACTCAGGTCTTCTGGAGCAGTACTTC	CASSLHSGLLEQYF
TRBV18	TRBJ2-7	NA	14	NA	TGTGCCAGCTCACTTGGGACCGGCTCCTACGAGCAGTACTTC	CASSLGTGSYEQYF
TRBV4-3	TRBJ1-1	NA	13	NA	TGCGCCAGCAGCCGTGCCTTCTACACTGAAGCTTTCTTT	CASSRAFYTEAFF
TRBV2	TRBJ2-5	NA	11	NA	TGTGCCAGCAGTGTAGGGGAGACCCAGTACTTC	CASSVGETQYF
TRBV27	TRBJ1-1	TRBD1	15	NA	TGTGCCAGCAGTTCTATATACAGGGGGAACACTGAAGCTTTCTTT	CASSSIYRGNTEAFF
TRBV7-9	TRBJ2-1	TRBD1	14	once	TGTGCCAGCAGCCCCCGACAGGGGAGTTGGGAGCAGTTCTTC	CASSPRQGSWEQFF
TRBV30	TRBJ2-1	NA	13	NA	TGTGCCTGGAGTGTACAAACTAACAATGAGCAGTTCTTC	CAWSVQTNNEQFF
TRBV4-2	TRBJ1-3	NA	19	once	TGTGCCAGCAGCCATCCCAGCAGGCAGGGAGCCGACTCTGGAAACACCATATATTTT	CASSHPSRQGADSGNTIYF
TRBV5-5	TRBJ1-2	NA	13	few	TGTGCCAGCAGCCCCACTGGGGACTATGGCTACACCTTC	CASSPTGDYGYTF
TRBV4-1	TRBJ2-7	NA	14	NA	TGCGCCAGCAGCCAACTACAGGGCGGGGACGAGCAGTACTTC	CASSQLQGGDEQYF
TRBV4-1	TRBJ2-1	TRBD2	19	NA	TGCGCCAGCAGTGAAAGGCAAGCTAGCGGGAGCCGGTCCTACAATGAGCAGTTCTTC	CASSERQASGSRSYNEQFF
TRBV6-1	TRBJ2-5	NA	16	NA	TGTGCCAGCAGTGAAGCTTTGACTAACCCTTGGGAGACCCAGTACTTC	CASSEALTNPWETQYF
TRBV2	TRBJ1-3	NA	14	NA	TGTGCCAGCAGACCGACAGACTCTGGAAACACCATATATTTT	CASRPTDSGNTIYF
TRBV11-1	TRBJ2-5	TRBD1	14	NA	TGTGCCAGCAGCTTAGGACAGGGTCGGGAGACCCAGTACTTC	CASSLGQGRETQYF
TRBV11-3	TRBJ1-1	TRBD1	16	NA	TGTGCCAGCAGCTTAGGCTGGGGACAGGGTTACACTGAAGCTTTCTTT	CASSLGWGQGYTEAFF
TRBV7-9	TRBJ1-1	NA	14	medium-sized	TGTGCCAGCAGCTTAATTTCGAGCGAAGGTGAAGCTTTCTTT	CASSLISSEGEAFF
TRBV5-5	TRBJ2-5	NA	15	few	TGTGCCAGCAGCTTGTCCGGGGGATACGGGGAGACCCAGTACTTC	CASSLSGGYGETQYF
TRBV4-1	TRBJ2-1	TRBD1	15	NA	TGCGCCAGCAGCCCGGGACAGGGAGGAATCAATGAGCAGTTCTTC	CASSPGQGGINEQFF
TRBV19	TRBJ2-1	NA	15	NA	TGTGCCAGTAGTGTAGGGGACCACTCCTACAATGAGCAGTTCTTC	CASSVGDHSYNEQFF
TRBV18	TRBJ2-1	TRBD2	17	once	TGTGCCAGCTCACCGCCTGGACTAGCGGGAGGGGGGGATGAGCAGTTCTTC	CASSPPGLAGGGDEQFF
TRBV14	TRBJ2-3	NA	16	NA	TGTGCCAGCAGCCAAGTATACGGAGGGGGACAGGATACGCAGTATTTT	CASSQVYGGGQDTQYF
TRBV2	TRBJ1-1	NA	13	NA	TGTGCCAGCAGATTAAAGGGAATCTATGAAGCTTTCTTT	CASRLKGIYEAFF
TRBV19	TRBJ2-7	TRBD2	15	NA	TGTGCCAGTAGTATAGCAGCGGGGGTCTCCTACGAGCAGTACTTC	CASSIAAGVSYEQYF
TRBV6-4	TRBJ1-6	NA	13	medium-sized	TGTGCCAGCAGTGACAGGGACGATTCACCCCTCCACTTT	CASSDRDDSPLHF
TRBV5-1	TRBJ2-1	TRBD2	16	NA	TGCGCCAGCAGATGGTCTCGGACTAGCGGGGCAAATGAGCAGTTCTTC	CASRWSRTSGANEQFF
TRBV19	TRBJ2-1	NA	15	NA	TGTGCCAGTACCCCTACGGGAGTGGCCTACAATGAGCAGTTCTTC	CASTPTGVAYNEQFF
TRBV29-1	TRBJ2-1	NA	10	NA	TGCAGCGTTGAAGAGGCTGAGCAGTTCTTC	CSVEEAEQFF
TRBV10-3	TRBJ2-2	TRBD2	16	NA	TGTGCCATCAGTGAGTCGTTAGCGGGAGGGCCCGGGGAGCTGTTTTTT	CAISESLAGGPGELFF
TRBV27	TRBJ1-2	TRBD1	15	NA	TGTGCCAGCAGTGCCCGGACAGGGAGAAACTATGGCTACACCTTC	CASSARTGRNYGYTF
TRBV6-6	TRBJ2-3	TRBD2	16	NA	TGTGCCACCCTCCCCGGACTAGCGGAGGGCACAGATACGCAGTATTTT	CATLPGLAEGTDTQYF
TRBV6-6	TRBJ2-4	NA	13	once	TGTGCCAGCAGTCCGGACCCGCGGAACATTCAGTACTTC	CASSPDPRNIQYF
TRBV7-8	TRBJ2-7	NA	16	NA	TGTGCCAGCAGCGCACGTCCCGGGCTAGTCAGCCGCGAGCAGTACTTC	CASSARPGLVSREQYF
TRBV7-9	TRBJ2-7	TRBD1	14	NA	TGTGCCAGCAGCTTGACAGGGATAACGGGGGAGCAGTACTTC	CASSLTGITGEQYF
TRBV5-1	TRBJ2-1	TRBD1	15	NA	TGCGCCAGCAGCCTAACAGGGGGCGGACAGGATGAGCAGTTCTTC	CASSLTGGGQDEQFF
TRBV29-1	TRBJ1-1	NA	13	NA	TGCAGCGTTGAAGAGGGAGGTGGCACTGAAGCTTTCTTT	CSVEEGGGTEAFF
TRBV2	TRBJ1-5	NA	14	few	TGTGCCAGCAGTGCAGGGTGGGGGGATCAGCCCCAGCATTTT	CASSAGWGDQPQHF
TRBV30	TRBJ1-2	NA	11	NA	TGTGCCTGGAGTAACTGGCAGGAGTACACCTTC	CAWSNWQEYTF
TRBV7-9	TRBJ2-1	TRBD1	17	NA	TGTGCCAGCAGCTTCCCAACAGGGGCGGACCGATACAATGAGCAGTTCTTC	CASSFPTGADRYNEQFF
TRBV7-9	TRBJ2-1	TRBD2	18	NA	TGTGCCAGCAGCGGCGCCGGGACTAGCGGGAGAGTCGGCAATGAGCAGTTCTTC	CASSGAGTSGRVGNEQFF
TRBV7-7	TRBJ2-1	NA	16	NA	TGTGCCAGCAGCCTGCGCTCTAACTTTCCCTACAATGAGCAGTTCTTC	CASSLRSNFPYNEQFF
TRBV5-1	TRBJ1-1	NA	14	NA	TGCGCCAGCAACGTTGACACGGGAAACACTGAAGCTTTCTTT	CASNVDTGNTEAFF
TRBV11-3	TRBJ2-1	NA	15	NA	TGTGCCAGCAGCTTGGAAGGGGTGGCCTACAATGAGCAGTTCTTC	CASSLEGVAYNEQFF
TRBV19	TRBJ2-5	TRBD1	15	NA	TGTGCCAGTAGTCCACTTGACAGGGGGCAAGAGACCCAGTACTTC	CASSPLDRGQETQYF
TRBV7-9	TRBJ2-7	NA	12	NA	TGTGCCAGCAGCTTAGAATCAAGCGGAGGTATCTTC	CASSLESSGGIF
TRBV29-1	TRBJ2-2	TRBD2	17	NA	TGCAGCGTAGAGGGACTAGCGGGAGGGCCAGGCACCGGGGAGCTGTTTTTT	CSVEGLAGGPGTGELFF
TRBV5-1	TRBJ1-2	NA	15	NA	TGCGCCAGCAGCTGGGATGGCCGTGAGGGCTATGGCTACACCTTC	CASSWDGREGYGYTF
TRBV18	TRBJ1-3	TRBD1	16	NA	TGTGCCAGCTCACCTCCGGGACAGGGTCGCGGAAACACCATATATTTT	CASSPPGQGRGNTIYF